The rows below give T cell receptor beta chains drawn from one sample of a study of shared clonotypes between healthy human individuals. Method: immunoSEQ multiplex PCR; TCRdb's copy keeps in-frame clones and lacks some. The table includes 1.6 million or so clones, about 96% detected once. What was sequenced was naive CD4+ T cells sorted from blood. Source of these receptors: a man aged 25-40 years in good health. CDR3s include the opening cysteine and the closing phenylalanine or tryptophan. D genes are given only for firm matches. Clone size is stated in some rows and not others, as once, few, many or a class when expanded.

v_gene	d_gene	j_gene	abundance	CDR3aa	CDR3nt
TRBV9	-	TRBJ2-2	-	CASIYKRKGTGELFF	TGTGCCAGCATTTATAAGCGGAAAGGCACCGGGGAGCTGTTTTTT
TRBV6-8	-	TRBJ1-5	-	CASSYVGLVNQPQHF	TGTGCCAGCAGTTACGTAGGGTTAGTCAATCAGCCCCAGCATTTT
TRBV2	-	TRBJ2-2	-	CASIPGGEYYTGELFF	TGTGCCAGCATCCCCGGCGGGGAGTATTACACCGGGGAGCTGTTTTTT
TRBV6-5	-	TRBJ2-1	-	CASSQLRGEQFF	TGTGCCAGCAGCCAATTAAGAGGTGAGCAGTTCTTC
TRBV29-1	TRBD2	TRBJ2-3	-	CSVSSGTSTDTQYF	TGCAGCGTTTCTAGCGGGACTAGCACAGATACGCAGTATTTT
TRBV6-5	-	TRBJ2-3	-	CASNGPAPQYTQYF	TGTGCCAGCAACGGGCCTGCCCCACAGTATACGCAGTATTTT
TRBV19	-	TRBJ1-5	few	CASSLRDQPQHF	TGTGCCAGTAGTCTCCGGGACCAGCCCCAGCATTTT
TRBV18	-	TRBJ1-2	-	CASSPPGGGGYTF	TGTGCCAGCTCACCACCTGGAGGGGGAGGCTACACCTTC
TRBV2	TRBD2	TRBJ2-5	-	CASSVAGGPGGETQYF	TGTGCCAGCAGTGTAGCGGGAGGGCCCGGGGGAGAGACCCAGTACTTC
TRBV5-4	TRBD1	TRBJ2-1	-	CASSPGGQGDPNEQFF	TGTGCCAGCAGCCCCGGAGGACAGGGGGACCCGAATGAGCAGTTCTTC
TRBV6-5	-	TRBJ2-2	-	CAIGTGELFF	TGTGCCATCGGCACCGGGGAGCTGTTTTTT
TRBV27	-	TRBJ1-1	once	CASSLIPDSNTEAFF	TGTGCCAGCAGTTTAATTCCGGACAGTAACACTGAAGCTTTCTTT
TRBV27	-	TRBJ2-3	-	CASSLAGTDTQYF	TGTGCCAGCAGTTTGGCAGGCACAGATACGCAGTATTTT
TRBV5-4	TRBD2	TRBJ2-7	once	CASSLASGPSYEQYF	TGTGCCAGCAGCTTGGCTAGCGGACCTTCCTACGAGCAGTACTTC
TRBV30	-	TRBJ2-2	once	CAWSVTARGTGELFF	TGTGCCTGGAGTGTAACGGCTAGGGGGACCGGGGAGCTGTTTTTT
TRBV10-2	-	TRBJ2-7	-	CASTITGSTNHEQYF	TGCGCCAGCACCATTACAGGGTCGACTAACCACGAGCAGTACTTC
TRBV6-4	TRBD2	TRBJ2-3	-	CASSAKGLANTQYF	TGTGCCAGCAGTGCCAAGGGACTAGCCAATACGCAGTATTTT
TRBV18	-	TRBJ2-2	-	CASSPKRTVNTGELFF	TGTGCCAGCTCACCAAAAAGGACAGTGAACACCGGGGAGCTGTTTTTT
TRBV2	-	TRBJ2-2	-	CASSGQNTGELFF	TGTGCCAGCAGTGGGCAGAACACCGGGGAGCTGTTTTTT
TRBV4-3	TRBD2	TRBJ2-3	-	CASSQGTSRIGADTQYF	TGCGCCAGCAGCCAGGGGACTAGCCGGATAGGTGCAGATACGCAGTATTTT
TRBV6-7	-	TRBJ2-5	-	CASSYKPLKGETQYF	TGTGCCAGCAGTTATAAACCACTTAAGGGGGAGACCCAGTACTTC
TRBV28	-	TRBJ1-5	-	CASSFRLAYNNQPQHF	TGTGCCAGCAGTTTCAGATTGGCGTATAACAATCAGCCCCAGCATTTT
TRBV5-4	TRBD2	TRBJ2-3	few	CASSLYSGTSTDTQYF	TGTGCCAGCAGCTTATATAGCGGGACTAGCACAGATACGCAGTATTTT
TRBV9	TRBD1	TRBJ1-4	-	CASGRVEAGGEKLFF	TGTGCCAGCGGAAGAGTCGAGGCAGGGGGAGAAAAACTGTTTTTT
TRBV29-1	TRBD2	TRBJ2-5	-	CSALLAGTETQYF	TGCAGCGCGCTACTAGCGGGTACAGAGACCCAGTACTTC
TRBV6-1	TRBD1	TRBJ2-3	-	CASRGTGGAGTQYF	TGTGCCAGCAGAGGGACAGGGGGCGCAGGTACGCAGTATTTT
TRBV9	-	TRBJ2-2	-	CASSVGTNTGELFF	TGTGCCAGCAGCGTAGGGACCAACACCGGGGAGCTGTTTTTT
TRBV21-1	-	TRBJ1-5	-	CASSKEGRERSNQPQHF	TGTGCCAGCAGCAAAGAAGGGAGGGAACGGAGCAATCAGCCCCAGCATTTT
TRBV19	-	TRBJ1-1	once	CASSLLGQNTEAFF	TGTGCCAGTAGTCTCCTTGGACAGAACACTGAAGCTTTCTTT
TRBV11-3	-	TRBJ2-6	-	CASSRPISRQSRANVLTF	TGTGCCAGCAGCCGCCCAATATCTCGACAAAGTCGGGCCAACGTCCTGACTTTC
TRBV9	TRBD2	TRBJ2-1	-	CASSVAGTSFKIRKDEQFF	TGTGCCAGCAGCGTAGCCGGGACTAGCTTTAAAATACGTAAGGATGAGCAGTTCTTC
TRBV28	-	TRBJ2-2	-	CASTSGGGTGELFF	TGTGCCAGCACCTCGGGGGGCGGCACCGGGGAGCTGTTTTTT
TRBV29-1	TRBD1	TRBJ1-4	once	CSALRRDRVDSTNEKLFF	TGCAGCGCCTTAAGGCGGGACAGGGTCGATTCAACTAATGAAAAACTGTTTTTT
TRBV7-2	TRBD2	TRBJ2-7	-	CASSSREGEQYF	TGTGCCAGCAGCTCCAGGGAGGGCGAGCAGTACTTC
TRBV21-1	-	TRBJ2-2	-	CASPDRMNTGELFF	TGTGCCAGCCCGGACAGGATGAACACCGGGGAGCTGTTTTTT
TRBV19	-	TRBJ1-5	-	CASSGAPAGQPQHF	TGTGCCAGTAGTGGGGCCCCAGCGGGTCAGCCCCAGCATTTT
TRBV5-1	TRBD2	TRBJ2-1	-	CASRSLTPMTSGRINEQFF	TGCGCCAGCAGGTCTTTGACCCCCATGACTAGCGGGAGGATTAATGAGCAGTTCTTC
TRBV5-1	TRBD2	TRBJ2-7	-	CASAPGLGEQYF	TGCGCCAGCGCTCCGGGACTAGGCGAGCAGTACTTC
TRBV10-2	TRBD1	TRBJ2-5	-	CASRQTGAKETQYF	TGCGCCAGCAGACAGACAGGGGCCAAAGAGACCCAGTACTTC
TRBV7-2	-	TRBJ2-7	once	CASSLAEGPYEQYF	TGTGCCAGCAGCTTAGCAGAGGGACCCTACGAGCAGTACTTC
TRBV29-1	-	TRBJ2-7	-	CSSPTPWSEQYF	TGCAGCTCGCCTACTCCCTGGTCCGAGCAGTACTTC